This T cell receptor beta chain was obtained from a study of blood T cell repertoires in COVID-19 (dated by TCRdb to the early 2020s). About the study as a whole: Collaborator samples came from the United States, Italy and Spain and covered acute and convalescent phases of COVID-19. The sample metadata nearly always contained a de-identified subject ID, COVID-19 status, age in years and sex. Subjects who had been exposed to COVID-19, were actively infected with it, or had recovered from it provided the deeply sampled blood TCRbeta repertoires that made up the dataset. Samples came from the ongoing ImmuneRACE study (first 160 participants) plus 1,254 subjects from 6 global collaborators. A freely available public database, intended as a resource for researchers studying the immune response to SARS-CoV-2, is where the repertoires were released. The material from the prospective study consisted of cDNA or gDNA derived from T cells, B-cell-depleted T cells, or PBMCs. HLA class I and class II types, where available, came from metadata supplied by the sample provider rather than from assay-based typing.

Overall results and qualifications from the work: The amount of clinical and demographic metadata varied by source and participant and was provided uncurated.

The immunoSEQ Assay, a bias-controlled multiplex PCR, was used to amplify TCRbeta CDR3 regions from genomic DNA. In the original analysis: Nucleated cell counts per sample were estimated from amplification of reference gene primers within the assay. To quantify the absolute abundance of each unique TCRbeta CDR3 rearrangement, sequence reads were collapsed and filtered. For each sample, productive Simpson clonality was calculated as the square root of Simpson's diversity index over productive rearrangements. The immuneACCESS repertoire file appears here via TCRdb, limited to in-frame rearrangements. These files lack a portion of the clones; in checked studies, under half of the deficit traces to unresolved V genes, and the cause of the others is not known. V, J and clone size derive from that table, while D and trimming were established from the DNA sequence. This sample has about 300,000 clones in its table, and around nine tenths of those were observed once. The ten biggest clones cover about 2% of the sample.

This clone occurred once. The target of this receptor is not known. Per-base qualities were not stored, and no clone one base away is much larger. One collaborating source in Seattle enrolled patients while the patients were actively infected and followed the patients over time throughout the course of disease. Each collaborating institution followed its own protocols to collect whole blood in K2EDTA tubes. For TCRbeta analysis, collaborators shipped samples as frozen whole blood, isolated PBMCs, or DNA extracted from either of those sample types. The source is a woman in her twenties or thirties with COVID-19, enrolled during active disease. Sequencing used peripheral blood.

The bases read TGTGCCAGCAGCCAAGAAGAGTTCCACGCTGATACGCAGTATTTT. The translation is CASSQEEFHADTQYF. Rearrangement joined TRBV3-1 (or the pseudogene TRBV3-2) to TRBJ2-3, with an unclear D gene assignment. The CDR3 contains 15 residues, cysteine and phenylalanine counted. Only the CDR3 DNA stays, 45 bases, in frame from base 1. The germline V gene (reference sequence) gives CDR1 as LGHDT and CDR2 as YNNKEL. Trimming costs V 0 bases and J 6 bases, and their ends lie 13 bases apart.